This TCR beta chain was observed in a study of blood T cell repertoires in COVID-19. Study information: Sites in the United States, Italy and Spain provided acute and convalescent COVID-19 samples.

Original analysis: Estimates of nucleated cell counts were drawn from the amplification of reference gene primers. The assay was immunoSEQ multiplex PCR, and TCRdb's table has in-frame clones only and misses some. The D gene and trimming were derived from the DNA, and the V and J assignments and clone size from that table. Here the sample spans about 190,000 clones, 85% to 90% being singletons. CDR1 SGHTA and CDR2 FQGNSA come from the germline V gene. The V end was cut by 7 bases, the J end by 5 bases, with 17 bases between. The CDR3 is 14 amino acids. This TCR was sampled from a man aged 35-49 years with active or convalescent COVID-19. V usage is TRBV7-2 and J usage is TRBJ2-5; possible D gene TRBD2, 7 bases. Specimen: peripheral blood. The chain's CDR3 is CASTVGGGFETQYF. The CDR3 region has the DNA TGTGCCAGCACCGTAGGGGGGGGGTTCGAGACCCAGTACTTC.